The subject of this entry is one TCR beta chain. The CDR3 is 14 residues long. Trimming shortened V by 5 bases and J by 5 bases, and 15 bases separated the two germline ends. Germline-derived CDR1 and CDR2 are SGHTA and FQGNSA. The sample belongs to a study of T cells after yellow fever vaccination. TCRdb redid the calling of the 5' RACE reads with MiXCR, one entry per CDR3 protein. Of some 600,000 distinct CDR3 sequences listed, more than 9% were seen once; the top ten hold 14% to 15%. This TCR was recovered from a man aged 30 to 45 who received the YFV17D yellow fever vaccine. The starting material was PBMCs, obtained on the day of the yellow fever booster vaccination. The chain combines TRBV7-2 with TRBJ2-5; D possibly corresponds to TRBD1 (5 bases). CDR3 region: CASSPAVGLETQYF. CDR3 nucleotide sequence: TGTGCCAGCAGCCCGGCAGTGGGGCTGGAGACCCAGTACTTC.